Below are 29 T cell receptor beta chains sequenced from a single sample in a study of CD8 T cells in Susac syndrome. Reverse transcription used about 0.5 to 1 ug RNA and random hexamers. In TCRdb, the immunoSEQ multiplex PCR reads were re-called with MiXCR into one record per CDR3 protein. Of a few hundred thousand distinct CDR3 sequences listed, about 90% are singletons. The sequencing sample was made of CD4+ T cells from PBMCs. The receptors were sampled from a human donor with multiple sclerosis.

For this clonotype: Germline and junction disagree at one end, which may indicate a read error. The chain recombines TRBV12-3 or TRBV12-4 with TRBJ1-6; D not resolved. This CDR3 has 14 amino acids. This chain's CDR3 is CASSLEAYTSPLHF. The CDR3 DNA is TGTGCCAGCAGTTTGGAGGCTTATACTTCACCCCTCCACTTT.

The gene calls are TRBV5-1 and TRBJ2-3; D call uncertain. Looked up from germline, CDR1 is SGHRS and CDR2 is YFSETQ. The CDR3 is 16 residues long. V was shortened by 5 bases and J by 2 bases, with 18 bases between the two germline ends. The CDR3 DNA follows: TGCGCCAGCAGGGCAGAAGTTCTTATTCCCACAGATACGCAGTATTTT. It specifies CASRAEVLIPTDTQYF.

The chain has TRBV4-1 and TRBJ2-5; D possibly uses TRBD1 or TRBD2 (5 bases each). Trimming removed 3 bases at V and 1 base at J, with 18 bases between. Germline V gives CDR1 MGHRA, CDR2 YSYEKL. This CDR3 spans 17 amino acids. The DNA of the CDR3 is TGCGCCAGCAGCCAGGAGCCGGGACCACGCAGCCAAGAGACCCAGTACTTC. Translation: CASSQEPGPRSQETQYF.

The chain has TRBV20-1 and TRBJ1-1, with D possibly TRBD1 on 5 matching bases. V gave up 5 bases and J gave up 2 bases, with 15 bases separating them. Germline V CDR1 and CDR2: DFQATT, SNEGSKA (reference sequence). The CDR3 is 14 residues long. The CDR3 DNA is TGCAGTGCTCGGGGCAGAAATTTTAACACTGAAGCTTTCTTT. Translated: CSARGRNFNTEAFF.

The chain has TRBV3-1 and TRBJ2-1; tentatively, D is TRBD2 (6 bases). V lost 8 bases to trimming and J lost 16 bases, with 18 bases between them. The CDR3 extends over 11 amino acids. Germline V gene data show CDR1 as LGHDT and CDR2 as YNNKEL (reference sequence). Here the CDR3 reads CASVGTGVCFF. The CDR3, as DNA: TGTGCCAGCGTCGGAACGGGGGTCTGCTTCTTC.

The V gene is TRBV7-2, the J gene TRBJ2-5; D could derive from TRBD1 or TRBD2 (5 bases each). The germline V gene has CDR1 SGHTA and CDR2 FQGNSA. The CDR3 loop spans 14 amino acids. V lost 5 bases and J lost 2, with 12 bases in between. Here the CDR3 DNA reads TGTGCCAGCAGCCCCCCGGGGCCGCAAGAGACCCAGTACTTC. It codes for CASSPPGPQETQYF.

The chain uses TRBV9 and TRBJ2-1, with a possible D match to TRBD2 (6 bases). The CDR3 spans 15 residues. Germline CDR1 and CDR2: SGDLS and YYNGEE. V was pared by 0 bases and J by 2 bases, with 9 bases between. CDR3 loop: CASSVGGKPYNEQFF. The CDR3 DNA sequence: TGTGCCAGCAGCGTAGGCGGGAAACCCTACAATGAGCAGTTCTTC.

This chain links TRBV30 with TRBJ2-2, with TRBD2 identical over 10 bases. Germline-derived CDR1 and CDR2 are GTSNPN and SVGIG (reference sequence). The ends lost 3 bases at V and 8 bases at J; junction bases unmatched: 6. This CDR3 is 14 amino acids long. CDR3 coding DNA: TGTGCCTGGAGGCCCGGACTAGCGGTAGGGGAGCTGTTTTTT. This sequence encodes CAWRPGLAVGELFF.

This chain joins TRBV10-3 and TRBJ2-4, with 10 bases matching TRBD1. Germline loops: CDR1 ENHRY, CDR2 SYGVKD. The CDR3 is 14 amino acids. J was trimmed by 3 bases and V by 6 bases; bases with no gene match: 2. In nucleotides, the CDR3 is TGTGCCATCAGGGGGACAGGGGACAAAAACATTCAGTACTTC. This translates into CAIRGTGDKNIQYF.

The V and J genes are TRBV12-3 or TRBV12-4 and TRBJ2-3, with 15 bases fitting TRBD2. The CDR3 has 19 amino acids. V lost 6 bases to trimming and J lost 4 bases; unmatched junction nucleotides: 14. CDR3 bases: TGTGCCAGCAGCCGACGTACCGGGACTAGCGGGAGGTTCCCAGATACGCAGTATTTT. Its protein is CASSRRTGTSGRFPDTQYF.

The chain couples TRBV20-1 to TRBJ2-5; weak D call: TRBD2 (7 bases). Looked up from germline, CDR1 is DFQATT and CDR2 is SNEGSKA (reference sequence). This CDR3 spans 15 amino acids. V lost 5 bases and J lost 5, with 21 bases in between. The CDR3 DNA is TGCAGTGCTTTTCCCCTCGGAGGGGGGGCGGAGACCCAGTACTTC. Its protein product is CSAFPLGGGAETQYF.

The CDR3 nucleotides read TGCGCCAGCAGCTGGGGACTCGGGACTAGCGGGAGGTCAGAGACCCAGTACTTC. Its translation: CASSWGLGTSGRSETQYF. The V gene is TRBV5-1, the J gene TRBJ2-5, with 15 bases lining up with TRBD2. This CDR3 contains 18 residues. Germline CDR1 is SGHRS and CDR2 is YFSETQ. V shed 3 bases, J shed 4 bases, and the junction held 10 bases outside the gene matches.

For the CDR3, the DNA is TGCAGCGTTTCCCGGGGAAGCGGCTCCTACGAGCAGTACTTC. It is translated as CSVSRGSGSYEQYF. The chain is built from TRBV29-1 and TRBJ2-7; a possible D gene is TRBD2 (5 bases). V lost 5 bases and J lost 0, with 14 bases in between. The V gene's germline CDR1 is SQVTM and CDR2 ANQGSEA. This CDR3 has 14 amino acids.

J is TRBJ2-7 and V is TRBV6-6, with TRBD1 matching 7 bases. V lost 8 bases, J lost 5 bases, and 18 bases stayed unmatched. This CDR3 has 16 amino acids. Germline-derived CDR1 and CDR2 are MNHNY and SVGAGI (reference sequence). This CDR3 reads CASQPAIGTARNEQYF. DNA for the CDR3: TGTGCCAGCCAACCCGCTATCGGGACAGCGCGGAACGAGCAGTACTTC.

This chain uses TRBV20-1 with TRBJ2-6; perhaps TRBD1 as D (5 bases). The CDR3 spans 16 residues. Germline CDR1 is DFQATT and CDR2 is SNEGSKA (reference sequence). The V end was cut by 3 bases, the J end by 0 bases, with 12 bases between. CDR3 amino acids: CSASQGTVSGANVLTF. The CDR3 nucleotides are TGCAGTGCTAGCCAGGGCACCGTCTCTGGGGCCAACGTCCTGACTTTC.

This clonotype has more than one count but fewer than ten. The genes are TRBV7-9 and TRBJ2-7, with no clear D. The CDR3 totals 11 residues. Germline V gene sequence: CDR1 SEHNR, CDR2 FQNEAQ (reference sequence). Deletions cut 5 bases from V and 3 bases from J, with 5 bases between. The CDR3 DNA sequence: TGTGCCAGCAGCCCCCTCTACGAGCAGTACTTC. Amino acids: CASSPLYEQYF.

Turning to this clonotype: The germline gene is not matched at one end of the junction; a read error may be the cause. V gene TRBV6-2 or TRBV6-3 combines with J gene TRBJ2-2; 8 bases agree with TRBD1. The CDR3 has 15 amino acids. The germline CDR1 and CDR2 sequences are MNHEY and SVGEGT. CDR3 protein: CASSRGQVNAGELFF. In nucleotides, the CDR3 is TGTGCCAGCAGTCGGGGACAGGTGAACGCCGGGGAGCTGTTTTTT.

CDR3 in DNA: TGTGCCAGCAGCTGGACCCGGACAGGGAGCTCACCCCTCCACTTT. Residues: CASSWTRTGSSPLHF. This rearrangement joins TRBV7-9 to TRBJ1-6; 8 nucleotides line up with TRBD1. J was trimmed by 10 bases and V by 4 bases; bases with no gene match: 9. The CDR3 totals 15 residues. Germline assignment: CDR1 SEHNR and CDR2 FQNEAQ (reference sequence).

This clonotype was picked up one time. The rearrangement links TRBV28 to TRBJ1-5; unclear D gene. V lost 5 bases to trimming and J lost 6 bases, with 11 bases between them. Germline values: CDR1 MDHEN, CDR2 SYDVKM. This CDR3 is built from 13 residues. The DNA for the CDR3 is TGTGCCAGCAGTACCCCTGCGGGTCAGCCCCAGCATTTT. It codes for CASSTPAGQPQHF.

The V and J genes are TRBV7-6 and TRBJ2-3; D is unresolved. In germline, CDR1 is SGHVS, CDR2 FNYEAQ. The V gene lost 4 bases and the J gene lost 7 bases, with 15 bases spanning the gap. CDR3 length: 14 amino acids. In DNA, the CDR3 is TGTGCCAGCAGCTCTGGATCCCCTGGAAATACGCAGTATTTT. The encoded protein is CASSSGSPGNTQYF.

This clonotype was found once. The CDR3 DNA is TGCAGTGCTACAGTCCCCCCCTATGGCTACACCTTC. Encoded protein: CSATVPPYGYTF. This chain joins TRBV20-1 and TRBJ1-2; D unresolved. CDR1 and CDR2 from the germline V gene are DFQATT and SNEGSKA (reference sequence). The CDR3 totals 12 residues. Trimming took off 4 bases at V and 4 bases at J, with 10 bases between the two ends.

The rearrangement uses TRBV5-1 and TRBJ2-5; D may be TRBD1 (5 bases). Deletions cut 5 bases from V and 1 base from J, with 12 bases between. CDR3 size: 14 residues. From germline, CDR1 is SGHRS and CDR2 YFSETQ. This CDR3 reads CASSPTVPQETQYF. Here the CDR3 DNA reads TGCGCCAGCAGTCCGACAGTTCCCCAAGAGACCCAGTACTTC.

The rearrangement uses TRBV3-1 and TRBJ2-5; 7 nucleotides line up with TRBD1. V shed 10 bases, J shed 4 bases, and the junction held 15 bases outside the gene matches. The CDR3 runs 15 residues. Germline-derived CDR1 and CDR2 are LGHDT and YNNKEL (reference sequence). CDR3 nucleotides: TGTGCCACCAGGGGGTGGCAGGGCCGCGGAGAGACCCAGTACTTC. It codes for CATRGWQGRGETQYF.

The CDR3 loop reads CSPGTSNTEAFF. CDR3 coding DNA: TGCAGCCCCGGGACCTCCAACACTGAAGCTTTCTTT. V and J are TRBV20-1 and TRBJ1-1; TRBD1 might be the D (5 bases). The length of the CDR3 is 12 residues. Germline assignment: CDR1 DFQATT and CDR2 SNEGSKA (reference sequence).

The chain carries TRBV4-3 and TRBJ1-3; 7 bases are shared with TRBD1. The V gene end was trimmed by 3 bases and the J gene end by 4 bases; junction bases not matched to a gene: 9. Looked up from germline, CDR1 is LGHNA and CDR2 is YSLEER. The CDR3 extends over 16 amino acids. The CDR3 spells CASSHQTGLSGNTIYF. The DNA of the CDR3 is TGCGCCAGCAGCCACCAGACAGGGCTAAGCGGAAACACCATATATTTT.

The chain is built from TRBV7-8 and TRBJ2-7, with D possibly TRBD1 on 5 matching bases. This CDR3 has 15 residues. Germline CDR1 SGHVS, CDR2 FQNEAQ. V was shortened by 3 bases and J by 3 bases, with 15 bases between the two germline ends. The CDR3 bases are TGTGCCAGCAGCTTCCCCAGCACAAGGGGCTACGAGCAGTACTTC. Translated: CASSFPSTRGYEQYF.

The rearrangement uses TRBV27 and TRBJ1-2; D unresolved. Germline-derived CDR1 and CDR2 are MNHEY and SMNVEV (reference sequence). This CDR3 comprises 13 residues. V was cut by 3 bases and J by 6 bases, with 11 bases left in between. CDR3 DNA sequence: TGTGCCAGCAGTTTGCGGGGAGTCCATGGCTACACCTTC. Translating gives CASSLRGVHGYTF.

V usage is TRBV5-6 and J usage is TRBJ2-3; weak D call: TRBD1 (6 bases). V was clipped by 4 bases and J by 5 bases, with 17 bases between them. Per the germline V gene, CDR1 is SGHDT and CDR2 is YYEEEE. The CDR3 runs to 15 residues. The CDR3, as DNA: TGTGCCAGCAGCCTCGGACAGCGGACATTAGATACGCAGTATTTT. Translating it yields CASSLGQRTLDTQYF.

The gene calls are TRBV5-4 and TRBJ2-1, with 9 bases that match TRBD1. The CDR3 is 15 amino acids. Trimming took 5 bases from V and 2 from J; bases not matched to a gene: 5. Germline assignment: CDR1 SGHNT and CDR2 YYREEE (reference sequence). The CDR3 sequence: CASRSGTGPYNEQFF. Here the CDR3 DNA reads TGTGCCAGCAGGTCCGGGACAGGGCCCTACAATGAGCAGTTCTTC. Using reference TRBV5-4 and TRBJ2-1 for the parts outside the CDR3, the full variable domain is ETGVTQSPTHLIKTRGQQVTLRCSSQSGHNTVSWYQQALGQGPQFIFQYYREEENGRGNFPPRFSGLQFPNYSSELNVNALELDDSALYLCASRSGTGPYNEQFFGPGTRLTVL.